This TCR beta chain comes out of a study of CD8 T cells in Susac syndrome. The ends lost 1 base at V and 2 bases at J; junction bases unmatched: 3. The CDR3 totals 16 residues. The multiple sclerosis control cohort comprised treatment-naive individuals presenting with stable or active relapsing-remitting disease. Reverse transcription used roughly 0.45 to 1 ug RNA and random hexamers. TCRdb itself ran the immunoSEQ multiplex PCR reads through MiXCR, one entry per CDR3 protein. The sample holds around 130,000 distinct CDR3 sequences, around 94% seen once. Sequencing was performed on CD4+ T cells from PBMCs. The chain is built from TRBV12-3 or TRBV12-4 and TRBJ1-5, with 9 positions matching TRBD1. This clonotype was obtained from a human donor with multiple sclerosis. CDR3 nucleotide sequence: TGTGCCAGCAGTTTAGAACAGGGGGCAGGCAATCAGCCCCAGCATTTT. It yields the protein CASSLEQGAGNQPQHF.